The clone carrying this T cell receptor (beta chain) was observed a handful of times. Its matching antigen is unknown. This entry comes from a study of identical twins. TCRdb ran MiXCR on the 5' RACE reads and lists one entry per CDR3 protein. The sample consists of 1.5 million or so distinct CDR3 sequences, more than 30% of them appearing once. Per germline, CDR1 ENHRY and CDR2 SYGVKD. The CDR3 contains 15 residues. Trimming cost V 2 bases and J 3 bases, with 13 bases left between them. Overall study results and limits: In zero-insertion analyses, partial confounding could arise from invariant MAIT and iNKT cells. Those out-of-frame alpha sequences shared by twins showed an excess of low generation probability. Models underestimated out-of-frame TCR alpha sharing in monozygotic twins.

Everyone who gave samples was a healthy Caucasian. V gene TRBV10-3 combines with J gene TRBJ1-2; D call uncertain. The sample consisted of cord blood. The sequence derives from a newborn girl in good health. In nucleotides, the CDR3 is TGTGCCATCAGTGAGGCACAATACAGCTACTATGGCTACACCTTC. Residues: CAISEAQYSYYGYTF.